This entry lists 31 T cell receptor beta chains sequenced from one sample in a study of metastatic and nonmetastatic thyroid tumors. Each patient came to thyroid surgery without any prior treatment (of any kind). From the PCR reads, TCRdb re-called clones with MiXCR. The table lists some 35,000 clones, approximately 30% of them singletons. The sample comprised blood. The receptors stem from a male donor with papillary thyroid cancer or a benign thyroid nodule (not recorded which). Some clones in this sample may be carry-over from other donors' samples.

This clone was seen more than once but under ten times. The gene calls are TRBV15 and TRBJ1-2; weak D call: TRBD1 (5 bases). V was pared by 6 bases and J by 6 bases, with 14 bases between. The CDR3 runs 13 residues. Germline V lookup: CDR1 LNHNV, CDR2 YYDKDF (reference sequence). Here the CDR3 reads CATSPTGLDGYTF. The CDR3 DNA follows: TGTGCCACCAGTCCCACGGGACTCGATGGCTACACCTTC.

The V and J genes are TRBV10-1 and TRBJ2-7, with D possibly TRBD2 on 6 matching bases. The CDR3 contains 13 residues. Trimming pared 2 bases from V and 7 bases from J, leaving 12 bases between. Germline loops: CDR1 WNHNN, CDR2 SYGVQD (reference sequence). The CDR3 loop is CASSEAGTGEQYF. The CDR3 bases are TGCGCCAGCAGTGAGGCCGGGACTGGGGAGCAGTACTTC.

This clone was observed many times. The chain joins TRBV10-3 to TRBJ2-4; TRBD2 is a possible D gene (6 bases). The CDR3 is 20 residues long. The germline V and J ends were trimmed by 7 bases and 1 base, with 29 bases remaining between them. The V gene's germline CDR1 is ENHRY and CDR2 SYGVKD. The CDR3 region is CAIKRLAPARVPVAKNIQYF. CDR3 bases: TGTGCCATCAAGCGGCTAGCGCCAGCCAGGGTACCAGTCGCCAAAAACATTCAGTACTTC.

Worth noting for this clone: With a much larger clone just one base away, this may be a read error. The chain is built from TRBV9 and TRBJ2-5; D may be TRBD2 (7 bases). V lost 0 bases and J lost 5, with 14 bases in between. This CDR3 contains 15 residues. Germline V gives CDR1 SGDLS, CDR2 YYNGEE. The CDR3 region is CASSVAWGGIETQYF. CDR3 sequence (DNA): TGTGCCAGCAGCGTAGCGTGGGGGGGCATTGAGACCCAGTACTTC.

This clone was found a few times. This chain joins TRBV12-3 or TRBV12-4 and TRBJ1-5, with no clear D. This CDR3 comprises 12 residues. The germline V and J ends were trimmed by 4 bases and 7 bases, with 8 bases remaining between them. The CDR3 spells CASSSGRQPQHF. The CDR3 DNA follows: TGTGCCAGCAGTTCGGGTCGGCAGCCCCAGCATTTT.

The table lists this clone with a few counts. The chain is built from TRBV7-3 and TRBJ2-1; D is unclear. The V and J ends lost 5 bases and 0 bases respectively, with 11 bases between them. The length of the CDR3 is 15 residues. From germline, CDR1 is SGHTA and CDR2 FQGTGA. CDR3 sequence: CASSPFVGSYNEQFF. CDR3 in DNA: TGTGCCAGCAGCCCCTTTGTTGGCTCCTACAATGAGCAGTTCTTC.

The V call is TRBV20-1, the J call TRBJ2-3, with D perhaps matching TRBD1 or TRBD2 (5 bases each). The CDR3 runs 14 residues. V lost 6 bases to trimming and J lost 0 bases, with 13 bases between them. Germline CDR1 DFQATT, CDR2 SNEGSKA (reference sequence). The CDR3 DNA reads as TGCAGTGCCAAACCGGGACCAAGCACAGATACGCAGTATTTT. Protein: CSAKPGPSTDTQYF.

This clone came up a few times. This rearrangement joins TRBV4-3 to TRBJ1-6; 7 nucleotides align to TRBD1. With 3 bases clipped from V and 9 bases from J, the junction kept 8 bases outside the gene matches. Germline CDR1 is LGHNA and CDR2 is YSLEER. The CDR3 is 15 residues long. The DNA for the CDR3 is TGCGCCAGCAGCCAGGAAACAGGGGAGAGTTCACCCCTCCACTTT. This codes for CASSQETGESSPLHF.

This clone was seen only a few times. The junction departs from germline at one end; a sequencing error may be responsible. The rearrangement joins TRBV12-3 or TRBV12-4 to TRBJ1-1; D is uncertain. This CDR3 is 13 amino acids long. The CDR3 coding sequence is TGTGCCAGCAGCTTAGGTCCCGGTACTGAAGCTTTCTTT. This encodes CASSLGPGTEAFF.

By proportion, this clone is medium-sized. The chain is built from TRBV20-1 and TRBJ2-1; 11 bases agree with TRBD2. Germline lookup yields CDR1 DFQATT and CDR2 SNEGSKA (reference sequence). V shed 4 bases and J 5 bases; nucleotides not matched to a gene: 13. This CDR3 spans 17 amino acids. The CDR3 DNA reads TGCAGTGCTACCTCCGGGACTAGCGGAGGCCGGCACAATGAGCAGTTCTTC. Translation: CSATSGTSGGRHNEQFF.

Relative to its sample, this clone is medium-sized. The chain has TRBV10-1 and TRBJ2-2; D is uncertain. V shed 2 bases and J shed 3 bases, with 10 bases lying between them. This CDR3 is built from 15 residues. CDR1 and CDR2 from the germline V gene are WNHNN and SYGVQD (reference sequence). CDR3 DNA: TGCGCCAGCAGTGAGGGTCGTGTGGACACCGGGGAGCTGTTTTTT. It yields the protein CASSEGRVDTGELFF.

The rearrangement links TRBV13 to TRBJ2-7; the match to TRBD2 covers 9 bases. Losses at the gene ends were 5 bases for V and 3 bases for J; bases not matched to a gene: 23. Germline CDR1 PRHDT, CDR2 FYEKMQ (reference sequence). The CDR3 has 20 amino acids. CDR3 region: CASSPRVGGVGGRAVYEQYF. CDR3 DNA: TGTGCCAGCAGCCCCAGGGTAGGGGGAGTAGGCGGGAGGGCCGTCTACGAGCAGTACTTC. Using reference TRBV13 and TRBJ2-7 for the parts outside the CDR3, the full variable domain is AAGVIQSPRHLIKEKRETATLKCYPIPRHDTVYWYQQGPGQDPQFLISFYEKMQSDKGSIPDRFSAQQFSDYHSELNMSSLELGDSALYFCASSPRVGGVGGRAVYEQYFGPGTRLTVT.

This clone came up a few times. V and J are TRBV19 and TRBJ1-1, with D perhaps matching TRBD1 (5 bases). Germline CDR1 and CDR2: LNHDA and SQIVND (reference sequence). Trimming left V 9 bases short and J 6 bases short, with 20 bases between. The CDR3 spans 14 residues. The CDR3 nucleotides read TGTGCCAGCAGAAACTCAGCGGGGGACCCTGAAGCTTTCTTT. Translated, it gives CASRNSAGDPEAFF.

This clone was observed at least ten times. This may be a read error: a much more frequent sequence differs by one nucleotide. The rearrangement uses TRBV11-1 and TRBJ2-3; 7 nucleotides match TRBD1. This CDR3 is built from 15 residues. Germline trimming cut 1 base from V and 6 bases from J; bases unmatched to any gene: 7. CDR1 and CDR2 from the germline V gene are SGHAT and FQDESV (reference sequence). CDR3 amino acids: CASSLGQGDADTQYF. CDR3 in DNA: TGTGCCAGCAGCTTAGGACAGGGAGACGCGGATACGCAGTATTTT.

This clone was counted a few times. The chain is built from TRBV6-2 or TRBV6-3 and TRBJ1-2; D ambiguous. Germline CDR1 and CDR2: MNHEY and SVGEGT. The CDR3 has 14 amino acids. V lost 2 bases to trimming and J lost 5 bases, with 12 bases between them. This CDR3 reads CASSYRAVWYGYTF. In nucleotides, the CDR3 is TGTGCCAGCAGTTACAGGGCAGTATGGTATGGCTACACCTTC.

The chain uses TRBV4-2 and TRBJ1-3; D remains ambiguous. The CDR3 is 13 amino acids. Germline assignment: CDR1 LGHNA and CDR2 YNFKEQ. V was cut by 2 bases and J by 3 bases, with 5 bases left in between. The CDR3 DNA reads TGTGCCAGCAGCCAAATGGATGGAAACACCATATATTTT. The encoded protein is CASSQMDGNTIYF.

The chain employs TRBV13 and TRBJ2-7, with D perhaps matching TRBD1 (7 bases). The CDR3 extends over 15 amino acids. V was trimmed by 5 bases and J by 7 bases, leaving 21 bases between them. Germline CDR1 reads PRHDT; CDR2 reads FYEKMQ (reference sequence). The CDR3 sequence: CASSPRRTGGWEQYF. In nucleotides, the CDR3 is TGTGCCAGCAGCCCTCGAAGGACAGGAGGGTGGGAGCAGTACTTC.

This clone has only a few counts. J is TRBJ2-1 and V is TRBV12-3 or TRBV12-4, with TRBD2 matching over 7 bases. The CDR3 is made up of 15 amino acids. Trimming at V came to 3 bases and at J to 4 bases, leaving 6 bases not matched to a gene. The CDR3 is CASSFPGGRYNEQFF. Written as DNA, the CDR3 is TGTGCCAGCAGTTTCCCGGGAGGAAGATACAATGAGCAGTTCTTC.

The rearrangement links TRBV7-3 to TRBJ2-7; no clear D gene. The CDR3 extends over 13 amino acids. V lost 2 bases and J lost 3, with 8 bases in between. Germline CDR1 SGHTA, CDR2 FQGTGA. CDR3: CASSLFPDYEQYF. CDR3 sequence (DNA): TGTGCCAGCAGCTTATTCCCGGACTACGAGCAGTACTTC.

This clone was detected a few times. This CDR3 reads CASSYYGGVGGETQYF. For the CDR3, the DNA is TGTGCCAGCAGTTACTATGGGGGAGTGGGAGGAGAGACCCAGTACTTC. The rearrangement joins TRBV6-2 or TRBV6-3 to TRBJ2-5; weak D call: TRBD2 (6 bases). Looked up from germline, CDR1 is MNHEY and CDR2 is SVGEGT. Trimming took off 1 base at V and 4 bases at J, with 16 bases between the two ends. CDR3 length: 16 residues.

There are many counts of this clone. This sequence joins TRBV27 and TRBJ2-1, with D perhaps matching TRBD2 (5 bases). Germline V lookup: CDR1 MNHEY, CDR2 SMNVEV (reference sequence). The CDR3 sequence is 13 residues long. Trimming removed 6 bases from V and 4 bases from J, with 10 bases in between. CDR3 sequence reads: CASRRAMYNEQFF. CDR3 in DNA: TGTGCCAGCAGGAGGGCCATGTACAATGAGCAGTTCTTC.

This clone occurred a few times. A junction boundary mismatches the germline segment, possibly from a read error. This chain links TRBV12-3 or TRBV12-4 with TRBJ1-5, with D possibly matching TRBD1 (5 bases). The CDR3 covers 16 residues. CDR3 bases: TGTGTCAGCAGCCCAGACGTCAGGGTGACGCATCAGCCCCAGCATTTT. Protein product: CVSSPDVRVTHQPQHF.

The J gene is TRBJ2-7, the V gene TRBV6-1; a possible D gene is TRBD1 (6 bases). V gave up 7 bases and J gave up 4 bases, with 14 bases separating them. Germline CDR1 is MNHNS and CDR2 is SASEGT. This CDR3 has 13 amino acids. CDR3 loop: CASNARGPYEQYF. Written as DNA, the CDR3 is TGTGCCAGCAACGCCAGGGGCCCGTACGAGCAGTACTTC.

The CDR3 coding sequence is TGCGCCAGCAGCTTCGGGTGGGAGGACTATGGCTACACCTTC. Its translation is CASSFGWEDYGYTF. V and J are TRBV5-1 and TRBJ1-2; D gene unclear. The V gene lost 2 bases and the J gene lost 3 bases, with 11 bases spanning the gap. The CDR3 covers 14 residues. Germline V gene data show CDR1 as SGHRS and CDR2 as YFSETQ.

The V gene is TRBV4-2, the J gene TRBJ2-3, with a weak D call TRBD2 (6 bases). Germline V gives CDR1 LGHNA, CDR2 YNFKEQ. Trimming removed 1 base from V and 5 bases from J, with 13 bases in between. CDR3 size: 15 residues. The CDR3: CASSQVERGLDTQYF. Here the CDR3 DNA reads TGTGCCAGCAGCCAAGTAGAGAGGGGACTAGATACGCAGTATTTT.

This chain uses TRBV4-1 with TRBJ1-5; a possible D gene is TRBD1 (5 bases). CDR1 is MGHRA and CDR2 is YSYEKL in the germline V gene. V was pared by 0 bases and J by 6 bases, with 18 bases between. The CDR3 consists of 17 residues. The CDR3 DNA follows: TGCGCCAGCAGCCAAGAAGCCGGGGCAGGGCTTTTTCAGCCCCAGCATTTT. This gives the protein CASSQEAGAGLFQPQHF.

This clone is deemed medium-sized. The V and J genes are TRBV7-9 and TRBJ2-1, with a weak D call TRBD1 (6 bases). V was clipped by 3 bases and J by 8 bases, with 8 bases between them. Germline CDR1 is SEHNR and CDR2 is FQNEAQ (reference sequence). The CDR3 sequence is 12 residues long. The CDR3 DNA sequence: TGTGCCAGCAGCTTCCGACAGGATGAGCAGTTCTTC. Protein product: CASSFRQDEQFF.

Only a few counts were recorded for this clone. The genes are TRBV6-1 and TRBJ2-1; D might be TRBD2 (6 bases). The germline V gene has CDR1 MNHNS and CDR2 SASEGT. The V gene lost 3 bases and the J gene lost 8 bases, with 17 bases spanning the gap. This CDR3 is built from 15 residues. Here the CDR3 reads CASSDSVGGADEQFF. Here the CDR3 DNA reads TGTGCCAGCAGTGATTCCGTGGGAGGAGCGGATGAGCAGTTCTTC.

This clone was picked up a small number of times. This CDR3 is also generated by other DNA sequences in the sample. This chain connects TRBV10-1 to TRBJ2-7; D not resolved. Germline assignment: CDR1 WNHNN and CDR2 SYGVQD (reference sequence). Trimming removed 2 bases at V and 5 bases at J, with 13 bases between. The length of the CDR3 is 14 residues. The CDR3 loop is CASSEAGVADEQYF. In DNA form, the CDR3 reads TGCGCCAGCAGTGAGGCAGGTGTAGCCGACGAGCAGTACTTC.

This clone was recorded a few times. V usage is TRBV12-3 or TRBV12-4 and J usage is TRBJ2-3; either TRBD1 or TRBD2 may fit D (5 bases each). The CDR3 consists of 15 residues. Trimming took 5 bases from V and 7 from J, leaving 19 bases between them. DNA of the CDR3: TGTGCCAGCAGTCCGAGGGACGGTCGTGCTTATACGCAGTATTTT. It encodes CASSPRDGRAYTQYF.

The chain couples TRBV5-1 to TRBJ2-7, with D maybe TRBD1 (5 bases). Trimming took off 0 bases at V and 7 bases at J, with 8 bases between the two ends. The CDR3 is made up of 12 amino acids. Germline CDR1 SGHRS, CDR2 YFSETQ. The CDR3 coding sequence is TGCGCCAGCAGCTTGGGCAGGGCGGAGCAGTACTTC. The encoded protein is CASSLGRAEQYF.